A single sample is the source of the 29 T cell receptor beta chains below, sequenced in a study of Graves' ophthalmopathy and Graves' hyperthyroidism. RNA transcripts were the source from which TCR beta CDR3 regions were amplified. Scientists carried out first-round RT-PCR using HTBI primers and then a second-round multiplex PCR. TCRdb reprocessed the multiplex PCR reads via MiXCR and lists one record per CDR3 protein. Here the sample spans about 180,000 distinct CDR3 sequences, roughly two fifths being singletons. Sequenced input: peripheral blood. These receptors originate from a woman in her thirties or forties with Graves' ophthalmopathy.

The rearrangement uses TRBV6-5 and TRBJ2-7; D may be TRBD1 (6 bases). CDR3 length: 14 residues. Germline-derived CDR1 and CDR2 are MNHEY and SVGAGI. V lost 4 bases and J lost 2, with 12 bases in between. The chain's CDR3 is CASSSIQGPYEQYF. In nucleotides, the CDR3 is TGTGCCAGCAGTTCGATACAGGGTCCCTACGAGCAGTACTTC.

This chain connects TRBV28 to TRBJ2-7, with 8 bases matching TRBD2. Trimming cost V 3 bases and J 1 base; bases outside gene matches: 5. The germline V gene encodes CDR1 MDHEN and CDR2 SYDVKM. CDR3 length: 15 amino acids. Here the CDR3 reads CASSLRKRESYEQYF. The CDR3 DNA follows: TGTGCCAGCAGTTTGAGGAAGCGGGAGTCCTACGAGCAGTACTTC.

This clonotype was observed a handful of times. The chain carries TRBV5-1 and TRBJ1-6; D not resolved. The length of the CDR3 is 13 residues. The V end lost 1 base, the J end lost 8 bases, and 7 bases lay between the germline ends. Germline V lookup: CDR1 SGHRS, CDR2 YFSETQ. The CDR3 sequence: CASSLSDDSPLHF. The CDR3 nucleotides read TGCGCCAGCAGCTTGTCGGATGATTCACCCCTCCACTTT.

V and J are TRBV28 and TRBJ1-1; no clear D. Germline-derived CDR1 and CDR2 are MDHEN and SYDVKM. V was pared by 3 bases and J by 4 bases, with 9 bases between. This CDR3 spans 13 amino acids. CDR3 sequence reads: CASSFGAGTEAFF. CDR3 bases: TGTGCCAGCAGTTTCGGAGCTGGCACTGAAGCTTTCTTT.

The sample holds many counts of this clonotype. The chain carries TRBV19 and TRBJ1-1; the match to TRBD1 covers 10 bases. Germline V gene sequence: CDR1 LNHDA, CDR2 SQIVND (reference sequence). The CDR3 covers 14 residues. With V trimmed by 4 bases and J by 7 bases, 6 bases remained unmatched. CDR3 sequence: CASSTRDRGREAFF. The DNA of the CDR3 is TGTGCCAGTAGTACCCGGGACAGGGGACGTGAAGCTTTCTTT.

At least ten counts were recorded for this clonotype. The J gene is TRBJ2-7, the V gene TRBV5-4; D unclear. The CDR3 sequence is 15 residues long. In germline, CDR1 is SGHNT, CDR2 YYREEE (reference sequence). V lost 0 bases, J lost 2 bases, and 12 bases lay in between. CDR3 DNA sequence: TGTGCCAGCAGCTTGGACCTCACTTTAACCTACGAGCAGTACTTC. It is translated as CASSLDLTLTYEQYF.

The sample holds many counts of this clonotype. The gene calls are TRBV6-2 or TRBV6-3 and TRBJ1-6, with 7 nucleotides matching TRBD1. J gave up 0 bases and V 6 bases, and 2 bases lay outside the gene matches. Germline-derived CDR1 and CDR2 are MNHEY and SVGEGT. The CDR3 contains 15 residues. CDR3 sequence: CASRWDSSYNSPLHF. The CDR3, as DNA: TGTGCCAGCAGGTGGGACAGCTCCTATAATTCACCCCTCCACTTT.

The chain links TRBV7-2 to TRBJ2-5; D is possibly TRBD1 or TRBD2 (5 bases each). CDR1 is SGHTA and CDR2 is FQGNSA in the germline V gene. The CDR3 runs to 14 residues. Trimming stripped 6 bases from V and 3 bases from J, with 14 bases between. For the CDR3, the DNA is TGTGCCAGCAGGGGACGCACCTGGGAAGAGACCCAGTACTTC. Residues: CASRGRTWEETQYF. Full variable domain (remainder filled in from reference TRBV7-2 and TRBJ2-5): GAGVSQSPSNKVTEKGKDVELRCDPISGHTALYWYRQSLGQGLEFLIYFQGNSAPDKSGLPSDRFSAERTGGSVSTLTIQRTQQEDSAVYLCASRGRTWEETQYFGPGTRLLVL.

The chain recombines TRBV9 with TRBJ1-5; unclear D gene. Germline lookup yields CDR1 SGDLS and CDR2 YYNGEE. This CDR3 is built from 14 residues. V was shortened by 3 bases and J by 2 bases, with 9 bases between the two germline ends. In DNA, the CDR3 is TGTGCCAGCAGCGCCGGGGTGGGCAATCAGCCCCAGCATTTT. The encoded protein is CASSAGVGNQPQHF. Together with reference TRBV9 and TRBJ1-5, the CDR3 gives the full variable domain: DSGVTQTPKHLITATGQRVTLRCSPRSGDLSVYWYQQSLDQGLQFLIQYYNGEERAKGNILERFSAQQFPDLHSELNLSSLELGDSALYFCASSAGVGNQPQHFGDGTRLSIL.

In its sample, this clonotype was seen many times. This chain uses TRBV6-5 with TRBJ1-3; D ambiguous. Germline CDR1 and CDR2: MNHEY and SVGAGI. Trimming pared 0 bases from V and 2 bases from J, leaving 11 bases between. The CDR3 length is 16 residues. As DNA, the CDR3 is TGTGCCAGCAGTTACTCCGTGATGAGGGCTGGAAACACCATATATTTT. It is translated as CASSYSVMRAGNTIYF.

In this sample, this clonotype turned up many times. The rearrangement links TRBV15 to TRBJ2-5; D might be TRBD1 (6 bases). Trimming pared 1 base from V and 6 bases from J, leaving 12 bases between. Germline-derived CDR1 and CDR2 are LNHNV and YYDKDF (reference sequence). This CDR3 spans 14 amino acids. The CDR3 DNA is TGTGCCACCAGCAGAGGACAGGAGGTGAAGACCCAGTACTTC. Translation gives CATSRGQEVKTQYF.

The chain combines TRBV11-2 with TRBJ2-7, with TRBD2 matching over 12 bases. With V trimmed by 5 bases and J by 5 bases, 10 bases remained unmatched. The CDR3 is 16 residues long. Germline CDR1 and CDR2: SGHAT and FQNNGV. The CDR3: CASSRRLTSGGHEQYF. CDR3 sequence (DNA): TGTGCCAGCAGCCGCCGCCTGACTAGCGGGGGCCACGAGCAGTACTTC.

This clonotype came up many times. The chain has TRBV10-3 and TRBJ1-1, with TRBD1 matching over 7 bases. The trim removed 2 bases at V and 0 bases at J, leaving 3 bases unmatched. This CDR3 is built from 15 residues. Germline V CDR1 and CDR2: ENHRY, SYGVKD. The CDR3 is CAISEGTGVNTEAFF. CDR3 sequence (DNA): TGTGCCATCAGTGAGGGAACAGGGGTGAACACTGAAGCTTTCTTT.

The genes are TRBV24-1 and TRBJ2-5, with 7 bases aligning to TRBD2. Germline-derived CDR1 and CDR2 are KGHDR and SFDVKD. The CDR3 has 13 amino acids. V shed 5 bases and J 5 bases; nucleotides not matched to a gene: 4. DNA for the CDR3: TGTGCCACCAGTGGCGGGAGCAGGGAGACCCAGTACTTC. This gives the protein CATSGGSRETQYF.

CDR3 bases: TGTGCCAGCAGTCTGAGCGGGAGGCGACGTCTCGAGCAGTACTTC. This encodes CASSLSGRRRLEQYF. The chain recombines TRBV6-1 with TRBJ2-7, with TRBD2 matching 9 bases. V shed 5 bases, J shed 6 bases, and the junction held 11 bases outside the gene matches. Germline V lookup: CDR1 MNHNS, CDR2 SASEGT. CDR3 length: 15 residues.

This clonotype has a handful of counts. The chain uses TRBV7-3 and TRBJ2-7, with D tentatively TRBD2 (6 bases). V gave up 5 bases and J gave up 2 bases, with 16 bases separating them. The CDR3 runs 15 residues. CDR1 and CDR2 from the germline V gene are SGHTA and FQGTGA. DNA of the CDR3: TGTGCCAGCAGCCCACAAGGAGGGGATGCCTACGAGCAGTACTTC. Residues: CASSPQGGDAYEQYF.

This clonotype has ten or more counts. The chain employs TRBV20-1 and TRBJ2-7; the match to TRBD2 covers 8 bases. The V gene's germline CDR1 is DFQATT and CDR2 SNEGSKA (reference sequence). V gave up 7 bases and J gave up 2 bases; unmatched junction bases: 7. The CDR3 contains 13 residues. The CDR3 DNA is TGCAGTGACACAGGACTAGCACCCTACGAGCAGTACTTC. Translating it yields CSDTGLAPYEQYF.

This clonotype has a single count. This rearrangement joins TRBV30 to TRBJ1-1, with a weak D call TRBD1 (6 bases). This CDR3 region has 14 residues. CDR1 GTSNPN and CDR2 SVGIG come from the germline V gene (reference sequence). The V gene lost 5 bases and the J gene lost 0 bases, with 13 bases spanning the gap. CDR3 loop: CAWARDILNTEAFF. The CDR3 region has the DNA TGTGCCTGGGCCCGGGACATTTTGAACACTGAAGCTTTCTTT.

This clonotype was seen ten or more times. The rearrangement uses TRBV6-5 and TRBJ1-2, with D hard to call. Germline V gene lookup returns CDR1 MNHEY and CDR2 SVGAGI. V was clipped by 5 bases and J by 4 bases, with 11 bases between them. The CDR3 loop spans 13 amino acids. CDR3 sequence reads: CASSRGRPYGYTF. The CDR3 DNA is TGTGCCAGCAGTCGTGGACGTCCCTATGGCTACACCTTC.

The rearrangement links TRBV6-1 to TRBJ2-7, with D uncertain. This CDR3 contains 13 residues. Germline CDR1 MNHNS, CDR2 SASEGT. V shed 2 bases and J shed 4 bases, with 9 bases lying between them. The CDR3 here is CASSETLKYEQYF. Written as DNA, the CDR3 is TGTGCCAGCAGTGAAACACTAAAATACGAGCAGTACTTC.

CDR3 protein: CASSDRGGETQYF. The CDR3 DNA is TGTGCCAGCAGCGACAGGGGGGGAGAGACCCAGTACTTC. V is TRBV12-3 or TRBV12-4 and J is TRBJ2-5; TRBD1 agrees at 9 bases. Losses at the gene ends were 6 bases for V and 4 bases for J; bases not matched to a gene: 3. The CDR3 has 13 amino acids.

The rearrangement joins TRBV16 to TRBJ1-1; D possibly corresponds to TRBD1 (6 bases). Trimming removed 7 bases from V and 10 bases from J, with 22 bases in between. In germline, CDR1 is KGHSY, CDR2 FQNENV. The CDR3 is 14 amino acids. CDR3 loop: CASIGAGDVSVAFF. The CDR3 bases are TGTGCCAGCATTGGGGCAGGGGACGTCTCGGTAGCTTTCTTT.

This clonotype has only a few counts. The V and J genes are TRBV12-3 or TRBV12-4 and TRBJ2-7; TRBD2 aligns across 8 bases. Germline trimming cut 2 bases from V and 3 bases from J; bases unmatched to any gene: 3. The CDR3 totals 14 residues. CDR3 nucleotide sequence: TGTGCCAGCAGTTTATCCGGGACTAGCTACGAGCAGTACTTC. Translation gives CASSLSGTSYEQYF.

Many counts were recorded for this clonotype. This chain uses TRBV30 with TRBJ1-2; TRBD1 is a possible D gene (6 bases). Germline V CDR1 and CDR2: GTSNPN, SVGIG (reference sequence). Trimming cost V 2 bases and J 7 bases, with 14 bases left between them. This CDR3 region has 13 residues. The CDR3 nucleotides read TGTGCCTGGAGTAGGTCAGGGGATGGTGGCTACACCTTC. Encoded protein: CAWSRSGDGGYTF.

The table lists this clonotype with a count of one. This chain connects TRBV6-1 to TRBJ1-2; 10 nucleotides match TRBD1. Germline loops: CDR1 MNHNS, CDR2 SASEGT. This CDR3 spans 14 amino acids. The J segment lost 4 bases and the V segment lost 6 bases, leaving 5 bases of the junction unmatched. The CDR3 DNA reads TGTGCCAGCAGACGGGACAGGGGAGCCTATGGCTACACCTTC. Translating gives CASRRDRGAYGYTF.

There are many counts of this clonotype. The chain recombines TRBV12-3 or TRBV12-4 with TRBJ1-1; weak D call: TRBD1 (5 bases). The CDR3 length is 11 residues. V was clipped by 1 base and J by 9 bases, with 6 bases between them. Here the CDR3 DNA reads TGTGCCAGCAGTTTAGACAGGAAAGCTTTCTTT. Translation gives CASSLDRKAFF.

This clonotype was counted ten times or more. The chain carries TRBV5-8 and TRBJ1-1, with 9 bases that match TRBD1. Trimming cost V 4 bases and J 12 bases; bases outside gene matches: 10. The CDR3 length is 13 residues. Germline assignment: CDR1 SGHTS and CDR2 YDEGEE. The CDR3 DNA reads as TGTGCCAGCAGCCTCGGCCGGGACAGGGATACTTTCTTT. It encodes CASSLGRDRDTFF. Full variable domain (missing parts from reference TRBV5-8 and TRBJ1-1): EAGVTQSPTHLIKTRGQQATLRCSPISGHTSVYWYQQALGLGLQFLLWYDEGEERNRGNFPPRFSGRQFPNYSSELNVNALELEDSALYLCASSLGRDRDTFFGQGTRLTVV.

J is TRBJ1-1 and V is TRBV5-6; D is possibly TRBD1 (5 bases). From germline, CDR1 is SGHDT and CDR2 YYEEEE. Trimming stripped 1 base from V and 2 bases from J, with 12 bases between. The CDR3 contains 15 residues. CDR3 loop: CASSLITQGNTEAFF. CDR3 DNA sequence: TGTGCCAGCAGCTTGATCACTCAGGGAAACACTGAAGCTTTCTTT.

At least ten counts were recorded for this clonotype. The chain recombines TRBV6-1 with TRBJ2-7; TRBD1 agrees at 10 bases. From germline, CDR1 is MNHNS and CDR2 SASEGT. Trimming removed 5 bases from V and 2 bases from J; junction bases left unmatched: 6. The CDR3 runs to 15 residues. The CDR3 region has the DNA TGTGCCAGCAGTCCCGGACAGGGGGGGACCTACGAGCAGTACTTC. It yields the protein CASSPGQGGTYEQYF.